This is a list of T cell receptor beta chains from one sample in a study of blood T cell repertoires in COVID-19. Generated by immunoSEQ multiplex PCR, the TCRdb table keeps only in-frame clones and is missing some. This sample has tens of thousands of clones, with 86% found just once. Sequencing was carried out using PBMCs or T cells enriched from blood (not recorded which). The receptors stem from a woman aged 45 to 65 who had recovered from COVID-19. Each CDR3 is given with its conserved first and last residue. The D gene is left open where the match is weak. Some rows have no size entry. The others give once, few or many, or a class for an expanded clone.

D: TRBD1; size: -; V: TRBV29-1; J: TRBJ2-7; DNA: TGCAGCGCCGTGACAGGGGGTTTCTACGAGCAGTACTTC; CDR3: CSAVTGGFYEQYF
D: TRBD2; size: large; V: TRBV28; J: TRBJ2-1; DNA: TGTGCCAGCAGTGTTATAGAGTCCGGGACTAGCGGGTACAATGAGCAGTTCTTC; CDR3: CASSVIESGTSGYNEQFF
D: -; size: -; V: TRBV5-1; J: TRBJ1-1; DNA: TGCGCCAGCAGCTCGACTACTGAAGCTTTCTTT; CDR3: CASSSTTEAFF
D: TRBD1; size: -; V: TRBV6-5; J: TRBJ2-1; DNA: TGTGCCAGCAGTCGGACAGGGCGGTACAATGAGCAGTTCTTC; CDR3: CASSRTGRYNEQFF
D: -; size: -; V: TRBV9; J: TRBJ2-2; DNA: TGTGCCAGCAGCGAAGGGGTCCTCGAAACCGGGGAGCTGTTTTTT; CDR3: CASSEGVLETGELFF
D: -; size: -; V: TRBV11-3; J: TRBJ1-1; DNA: TGTGCCAGCAGCTTATTCGGGACTCCTGACACTGAAGCTTTCTTT; CDR3: CASSLFGTPDTEAFF
D: -; size: -; V: TRBV27; J: TRBJ1-6; DNA: TGTGCCAGCAGTTTACTGGGGGGTTATAGCTCCTATAATTCACCCCTCCACTTT; CDR3: CASSLLGGYSSYNSPLHF
D: TRBD1; size: -; V: TRBV28; J: TRBJ1-2; DNA: TGTGCCAGCAGTACCGATCGGACAGGAACTAACTATGGCTACACCTTC; CDR3: CASSTDRTGTNYGYTF
D: TRBD1; size: -; V: TRBV28; J: TRBJ2-6; DNA: TGTGCCAGCAGGGGACAGGATTACTCTGGGGCCAACGTCCTGACTTTC; CDR3: CASRGQDYSGANVLTF
D: -; size: -; V: TRBV6-5; J: TRBJ2-5; DNA: TGTGCCAGCAGTTATAGTGTGCAAGAGACCCAGTACTTC; CDR3: CASSYSVQETQYF